The T cell receptor (beta chain) described here comes from a study of graft-versus-host responses after intestinal transplantation. V trimming: 4 bases; J trimming: 10 bases; junction bases outside the gene matches: 16. The germline CDR1 and CDR2 sequences are SGHTA and FQGNSA. The CDR3 runs 16 residues. TCRdb's table, derived via immunoSEQ multiplex PCR, lists solely in-frame clones and lacks some. The data hold over 100,000 clones, with around nine tenths observed a single time. Notes on this clone: Its antigen is still unknown.

The rearrangement uses TRBV7-2 and TRBJ2-3; 8 bases align to TRBD2. The receptor was derived from a human donor who was the organ donor for an intestinal transplant. The specimen was unstimulated CD4+ T cells sorted from spleen or lymph node cells, collected before transplant. CDR3 protein: CASSSRGSGGIGPQYF. CDR3 bases: TGTGCCAGCAGCTCACGTGGGAGCGGGGGTATCGGGCCGCAGTATTTT.